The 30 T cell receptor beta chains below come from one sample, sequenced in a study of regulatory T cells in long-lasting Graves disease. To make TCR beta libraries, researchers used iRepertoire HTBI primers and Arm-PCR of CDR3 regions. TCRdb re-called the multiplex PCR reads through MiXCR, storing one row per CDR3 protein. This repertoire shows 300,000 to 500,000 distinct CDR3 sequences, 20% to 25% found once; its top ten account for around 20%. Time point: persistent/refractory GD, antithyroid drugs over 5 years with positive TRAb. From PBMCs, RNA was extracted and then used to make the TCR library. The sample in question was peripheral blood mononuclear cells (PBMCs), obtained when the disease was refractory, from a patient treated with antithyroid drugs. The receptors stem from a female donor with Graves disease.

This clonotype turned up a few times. The CDR3 DNA sequence: TGTGCCAGCAGTTCCGGACAGCGCCACACCTTC. This encodes CASSSGQRHTF. The chain combines TRBV6-9 with TRBJ1-2; D is perhaps TRBD1 (6 bases). The germline V and J ends were trimmed by 4 bases and 12 bases, with 12 bases remaining between them. CDR1 is MNHGY, CDR2 SVAAGI, per germline. The CDR3 consists of 11 residues.

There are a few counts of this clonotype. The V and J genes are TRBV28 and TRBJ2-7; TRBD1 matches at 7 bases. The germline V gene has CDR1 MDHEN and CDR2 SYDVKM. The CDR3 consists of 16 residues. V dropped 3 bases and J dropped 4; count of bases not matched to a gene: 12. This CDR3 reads CASSLGLGTVTYEQYF. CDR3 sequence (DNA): TGTGCCAGCAGTTTGGGTTTGGGGACAGTCACTTACGAGCAGTACTTC. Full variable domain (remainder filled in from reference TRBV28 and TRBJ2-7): DVKVTQSSRYLVKRTGEKVFLECVQDMDHENMFWYRQDPGLGLRLIYFSYDVKMKEKGDIPEGYSVSREKKERFSLILESASTNQTSMYLCASSLGLGTVTYEQYFGPGTRLTVT.

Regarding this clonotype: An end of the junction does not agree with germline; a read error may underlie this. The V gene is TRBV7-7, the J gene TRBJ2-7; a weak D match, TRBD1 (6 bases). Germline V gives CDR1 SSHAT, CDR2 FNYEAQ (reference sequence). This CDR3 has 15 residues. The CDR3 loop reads CASSLGVGGENEQYF. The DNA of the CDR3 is TGTGCTAGCAGCTTAGGTGTAGGGGGAGAGAACGAGCAGTACTTC.

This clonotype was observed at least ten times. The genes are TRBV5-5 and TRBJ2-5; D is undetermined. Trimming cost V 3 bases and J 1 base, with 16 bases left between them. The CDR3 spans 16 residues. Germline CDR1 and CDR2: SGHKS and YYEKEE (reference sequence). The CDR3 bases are TGTGCCAGCAGCTGGCGTCCGGGTGGGGTCCAAGAGACCCAGTACTTC. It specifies CASSWRPGGVQETQYF.

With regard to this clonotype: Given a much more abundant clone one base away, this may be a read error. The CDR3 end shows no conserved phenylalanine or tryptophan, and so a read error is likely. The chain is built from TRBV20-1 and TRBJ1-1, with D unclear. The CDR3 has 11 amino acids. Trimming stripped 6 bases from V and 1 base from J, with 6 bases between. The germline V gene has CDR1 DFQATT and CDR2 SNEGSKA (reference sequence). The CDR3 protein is CSAPGNTEAFL. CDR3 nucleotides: TGCAGTGCCCCCGGGAACACTGAAGCTTTCCTT.

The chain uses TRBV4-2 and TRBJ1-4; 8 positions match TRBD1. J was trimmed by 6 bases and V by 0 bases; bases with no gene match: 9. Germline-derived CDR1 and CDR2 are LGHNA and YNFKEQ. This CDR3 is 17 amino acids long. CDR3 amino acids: CASSQEQGAILDEKLFF. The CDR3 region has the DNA TGTGCCAGCAGCCAAGAGCAGGGGGCGATCTTGGATGAAAAACTGTTTTTT.

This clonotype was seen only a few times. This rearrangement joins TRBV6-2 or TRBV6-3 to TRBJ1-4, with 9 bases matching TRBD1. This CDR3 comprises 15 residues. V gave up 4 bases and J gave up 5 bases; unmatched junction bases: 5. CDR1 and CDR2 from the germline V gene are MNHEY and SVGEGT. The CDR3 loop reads CASSWAGTGNEKLFF. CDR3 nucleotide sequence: TGTGCCAGCAGTTGGGCCGGGACAGGGAATGAAAAACTGTTTTTT.

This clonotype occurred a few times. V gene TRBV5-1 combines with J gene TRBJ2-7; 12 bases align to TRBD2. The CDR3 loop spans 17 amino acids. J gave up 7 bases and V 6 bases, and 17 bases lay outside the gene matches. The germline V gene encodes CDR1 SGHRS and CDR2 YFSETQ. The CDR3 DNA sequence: TGCGCCAGCAAGCCGACTAGCGGGAGTAGCATCTTGTCGGAGCAGTACTTC. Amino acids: CASKPTSGSSILSEQYF. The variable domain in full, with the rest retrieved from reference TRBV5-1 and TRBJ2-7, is KAGVTQTPRYLIKTRGQQVTLSCSPISGHRSVSWYQQTPGQGLQFLFEYFSETQRNKGNFPGRFSGRQFSNSRSEMNVSTLELGDSALYLCASKPTSGSSILSEQYFGPGTRLTVT.

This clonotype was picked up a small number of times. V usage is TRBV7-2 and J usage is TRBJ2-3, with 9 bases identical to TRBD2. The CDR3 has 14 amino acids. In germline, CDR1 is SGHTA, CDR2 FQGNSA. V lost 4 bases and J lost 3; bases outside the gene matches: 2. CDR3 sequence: CASSSGLATDTQYF. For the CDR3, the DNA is TGTGCCAGCAGCTCGGGACTAGCTACAGATACGCAGTATTTT.

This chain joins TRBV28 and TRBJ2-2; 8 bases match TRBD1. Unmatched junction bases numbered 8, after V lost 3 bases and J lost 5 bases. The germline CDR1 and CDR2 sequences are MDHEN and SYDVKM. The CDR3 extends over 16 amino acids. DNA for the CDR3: TGTGCCAGCAGTTTCGCCGACAGGGGAGGAACCGGGGAGCTGTTTTTT. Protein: CASSFADRGGTGELFF.

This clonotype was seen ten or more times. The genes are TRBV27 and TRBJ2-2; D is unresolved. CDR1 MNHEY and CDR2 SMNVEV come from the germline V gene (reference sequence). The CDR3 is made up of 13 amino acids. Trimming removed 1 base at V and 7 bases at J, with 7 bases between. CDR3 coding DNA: TGTGCCAGCAGTTTATTAGGATACGGGGAGCTGTTTTTT. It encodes CASSLLGYGELFF.

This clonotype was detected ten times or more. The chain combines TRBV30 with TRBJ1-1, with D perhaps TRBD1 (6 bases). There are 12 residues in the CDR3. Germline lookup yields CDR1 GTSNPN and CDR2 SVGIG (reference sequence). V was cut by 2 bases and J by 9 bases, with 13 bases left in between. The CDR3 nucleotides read TGTGCCTGGAGTAGTTCGGGGGCACAAGCTTTCTTT. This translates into CAWSSSGAQAFF. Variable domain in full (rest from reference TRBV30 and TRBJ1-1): SQTIHQWPATLVQPVGSPLSLECTVEGTSNPNLYWYRQAAGRGLQLLFYSVGIGQISSEVPQNLSASRPQDRQFILSSKKLLLSDSGFYLCAWSSSGAQAFFGQGTRLTVV.

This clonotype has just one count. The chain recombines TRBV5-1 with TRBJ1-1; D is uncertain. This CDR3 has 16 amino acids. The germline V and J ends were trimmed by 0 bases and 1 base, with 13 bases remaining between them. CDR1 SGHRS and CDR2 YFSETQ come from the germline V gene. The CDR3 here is CASSLVVGIRNTEAFF. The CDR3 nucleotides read TGCGCCAGCAGCTTGGTGGTTGGGATTAGGAACACTGAAGCTTTCTTT.

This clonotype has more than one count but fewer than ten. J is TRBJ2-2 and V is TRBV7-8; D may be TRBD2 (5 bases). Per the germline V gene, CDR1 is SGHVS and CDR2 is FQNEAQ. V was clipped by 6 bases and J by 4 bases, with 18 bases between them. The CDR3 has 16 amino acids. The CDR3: CASRGNREMSTGELFF. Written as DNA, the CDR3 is TGTGCCAGCAGGGGGAATAGGGAGATGAGCACCGGGGAGCTGTTTTTT.

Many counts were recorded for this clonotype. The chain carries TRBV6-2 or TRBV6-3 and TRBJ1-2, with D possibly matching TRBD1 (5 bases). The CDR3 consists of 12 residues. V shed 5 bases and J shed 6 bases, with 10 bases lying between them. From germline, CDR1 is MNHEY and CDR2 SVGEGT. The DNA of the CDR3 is TGTGCCAGCAGTCGCGGGGCAGATGGCTACACCTTC. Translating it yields CASSRGADGYTF.

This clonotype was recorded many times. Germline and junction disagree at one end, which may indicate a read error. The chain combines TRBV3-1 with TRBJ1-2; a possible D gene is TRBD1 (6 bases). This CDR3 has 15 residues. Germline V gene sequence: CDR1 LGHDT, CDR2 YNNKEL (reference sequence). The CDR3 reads CASRQAGQSSNGYTF. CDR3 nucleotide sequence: TGTGCCAGCAGGCAAGCCGGACAGTCATCTAATGGCTACACCTTC.

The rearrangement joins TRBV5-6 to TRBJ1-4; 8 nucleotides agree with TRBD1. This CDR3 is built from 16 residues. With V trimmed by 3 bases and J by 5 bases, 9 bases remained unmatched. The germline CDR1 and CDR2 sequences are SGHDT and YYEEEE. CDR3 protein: CASSSWTGRGNEKLFF. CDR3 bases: TGTGCCAGCAGCTCGTGGACAGGGAGGGGAAATGAAAAACTGTTTTTT.

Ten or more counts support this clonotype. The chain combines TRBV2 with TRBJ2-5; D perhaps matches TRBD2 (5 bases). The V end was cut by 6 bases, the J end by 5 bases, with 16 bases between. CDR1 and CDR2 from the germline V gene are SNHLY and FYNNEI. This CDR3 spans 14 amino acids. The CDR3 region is CASSADWNRETQYF. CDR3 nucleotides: TGTGCCAGCAGCGCGGACTGGAATAGGGAGACCCAGTACTTC.

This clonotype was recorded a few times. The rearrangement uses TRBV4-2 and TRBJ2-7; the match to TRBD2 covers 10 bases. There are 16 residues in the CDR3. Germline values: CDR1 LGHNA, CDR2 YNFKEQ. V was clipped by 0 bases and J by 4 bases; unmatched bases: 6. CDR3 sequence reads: CASSQEDGLAEYEQYF. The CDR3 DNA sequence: TGTGCCAGCAGCCAAGAGGATGGACTAGCGGAATACGAGCAGTACTTC.

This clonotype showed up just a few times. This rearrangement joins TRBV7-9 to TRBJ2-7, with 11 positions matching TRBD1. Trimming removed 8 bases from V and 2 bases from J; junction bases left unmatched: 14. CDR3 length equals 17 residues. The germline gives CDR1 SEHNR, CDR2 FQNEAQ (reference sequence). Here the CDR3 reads CASGRTGGAAYPYEQYF. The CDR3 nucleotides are TGTGCCAGCGGTCGGACAGGGGGCGCCGCGTACCCCTACGAGCAGTACTTC.

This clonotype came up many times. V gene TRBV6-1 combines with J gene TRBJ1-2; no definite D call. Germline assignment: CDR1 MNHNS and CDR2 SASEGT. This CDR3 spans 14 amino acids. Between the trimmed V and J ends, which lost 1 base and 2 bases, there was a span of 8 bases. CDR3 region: CASSEDGENYGYTF. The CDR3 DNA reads TGTGCCAGCAGTGAAGACGGGGAAAACTATGGCTACACCTTC.

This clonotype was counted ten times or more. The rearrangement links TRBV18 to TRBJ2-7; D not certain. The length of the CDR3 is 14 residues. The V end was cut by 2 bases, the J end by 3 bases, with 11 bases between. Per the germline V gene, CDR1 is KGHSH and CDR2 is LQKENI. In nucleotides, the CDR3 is TGTGCCAGCTCACCAGAAGGGCTGGTCTACGAGCAGTACTTC. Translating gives CASSPEGLVYEQYF. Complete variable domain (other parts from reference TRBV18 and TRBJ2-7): NAGVMQNPRHLVRRRGQEARLRCSPMKGHSHVYWYRQLPEEGLKFMVYLQKENIIDESGMPKERFSAEFPKEGPSILRIQQVVRGDSAAYFCASSPEGLVYEQYFGPGTRLTVT.

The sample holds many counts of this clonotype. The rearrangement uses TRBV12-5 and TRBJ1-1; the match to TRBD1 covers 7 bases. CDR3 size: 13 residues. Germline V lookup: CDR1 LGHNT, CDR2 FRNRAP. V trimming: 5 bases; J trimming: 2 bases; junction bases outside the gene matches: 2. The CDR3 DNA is TGTGCTAGTGGTCGACAGGGTAACACTGAAGCTTTCTTT. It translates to CASGRQGNTEAFF.

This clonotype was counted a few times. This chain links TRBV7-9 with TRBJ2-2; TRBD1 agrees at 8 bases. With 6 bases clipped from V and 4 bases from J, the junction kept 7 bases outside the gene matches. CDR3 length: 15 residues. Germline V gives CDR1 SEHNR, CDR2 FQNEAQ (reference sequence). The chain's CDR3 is CASSLLTGVTGELFF. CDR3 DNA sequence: TGTGCCAGCAGTCTTTTGACAGGGGTCACCGGGGAGCTGTTTTTT.

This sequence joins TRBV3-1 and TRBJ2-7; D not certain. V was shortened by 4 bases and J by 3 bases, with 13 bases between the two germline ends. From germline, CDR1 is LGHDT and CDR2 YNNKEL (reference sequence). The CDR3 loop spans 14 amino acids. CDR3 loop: CASSRVMESYEQYF. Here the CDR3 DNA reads TGTGCCAGCAGCCGAGTAATGGAGAGCTACGAGCAGTACTTC.

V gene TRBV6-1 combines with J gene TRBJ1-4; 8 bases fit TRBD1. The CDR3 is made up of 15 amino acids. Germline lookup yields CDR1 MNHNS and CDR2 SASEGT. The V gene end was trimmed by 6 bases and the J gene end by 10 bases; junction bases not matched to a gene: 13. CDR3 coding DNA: TGTGCCAGCAGCCCTCTACAGGGGGGAATTGGAAAACTGTTTTTT. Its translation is CASSPLQGGIGKLFF.

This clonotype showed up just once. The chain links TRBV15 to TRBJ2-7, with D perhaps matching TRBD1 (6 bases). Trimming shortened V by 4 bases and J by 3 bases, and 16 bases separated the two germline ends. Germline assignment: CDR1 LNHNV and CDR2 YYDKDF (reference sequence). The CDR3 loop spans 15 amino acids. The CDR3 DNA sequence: TGTGCCACCAGCACCTGGGACACTCCGAACTACGAGCAGTACTTC. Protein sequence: CATSTWDTPNYEQYF.

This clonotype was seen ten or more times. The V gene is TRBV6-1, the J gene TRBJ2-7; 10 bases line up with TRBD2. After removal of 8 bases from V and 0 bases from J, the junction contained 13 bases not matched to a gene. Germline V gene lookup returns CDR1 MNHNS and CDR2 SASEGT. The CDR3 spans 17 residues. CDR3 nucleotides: TGTGCCAGCCAAAGGTCGACTAGCGGGTGGAGCTCCTACGAGCAGTACTTC. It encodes CASQRSTSGWSSYEQYF.

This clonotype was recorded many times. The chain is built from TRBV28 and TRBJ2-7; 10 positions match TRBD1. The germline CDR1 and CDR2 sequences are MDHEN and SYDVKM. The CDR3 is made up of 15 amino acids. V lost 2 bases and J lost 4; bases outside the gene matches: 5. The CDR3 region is CASSLIGQGEYEQYF. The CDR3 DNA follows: TGTGCCAGCAGTTTAATTGGACAGGGGGAATACGAGCAGTACTTC.

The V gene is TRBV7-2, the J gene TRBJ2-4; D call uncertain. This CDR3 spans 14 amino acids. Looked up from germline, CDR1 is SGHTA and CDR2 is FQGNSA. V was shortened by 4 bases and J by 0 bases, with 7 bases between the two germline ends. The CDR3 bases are TGTGCCAGCAGCTCCGAACTAGCCAAAAACATTCAGTACTTC. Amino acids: CASSSELAKNIQYF.